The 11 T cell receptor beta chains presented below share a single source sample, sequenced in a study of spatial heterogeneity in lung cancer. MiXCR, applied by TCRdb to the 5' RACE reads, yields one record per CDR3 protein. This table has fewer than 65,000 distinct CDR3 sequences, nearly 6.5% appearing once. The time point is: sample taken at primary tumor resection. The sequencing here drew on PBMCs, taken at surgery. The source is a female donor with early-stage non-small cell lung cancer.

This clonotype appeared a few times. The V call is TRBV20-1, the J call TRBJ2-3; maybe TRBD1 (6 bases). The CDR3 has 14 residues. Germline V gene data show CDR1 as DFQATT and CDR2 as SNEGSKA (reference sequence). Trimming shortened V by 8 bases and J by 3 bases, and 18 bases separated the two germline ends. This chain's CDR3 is CSSTDNRVTDTQYF. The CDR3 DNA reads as TGCAGTTCTACAGACAACAGGGTTACAGATACGCAGTATTTT.

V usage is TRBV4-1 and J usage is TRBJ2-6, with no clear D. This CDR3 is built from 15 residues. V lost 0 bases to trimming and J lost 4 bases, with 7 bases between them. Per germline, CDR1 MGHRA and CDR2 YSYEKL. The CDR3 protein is CASSQDRRGANVLTF. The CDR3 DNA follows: TGCGCCAGCAGCCAAGATCGCAGAGGGGCCAACGTCCTGACTTTC.

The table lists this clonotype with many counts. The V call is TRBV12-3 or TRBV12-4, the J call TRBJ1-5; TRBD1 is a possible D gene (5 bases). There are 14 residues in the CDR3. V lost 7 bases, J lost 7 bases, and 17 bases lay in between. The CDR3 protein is CASNPGGEDQPQHF. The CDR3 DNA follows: TGTGCCAGCAACCCGGGGGGGGAGGACCAGCCCCAGCATTTT.

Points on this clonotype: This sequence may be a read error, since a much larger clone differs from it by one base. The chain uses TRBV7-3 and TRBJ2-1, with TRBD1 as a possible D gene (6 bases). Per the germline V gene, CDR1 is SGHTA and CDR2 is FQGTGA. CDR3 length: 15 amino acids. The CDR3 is CAGSTQGSSYNEQFF. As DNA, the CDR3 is TGTGCCGGCAGCACCCAGGGGAGCTCCTACAATGAGCAGTTCTTC.

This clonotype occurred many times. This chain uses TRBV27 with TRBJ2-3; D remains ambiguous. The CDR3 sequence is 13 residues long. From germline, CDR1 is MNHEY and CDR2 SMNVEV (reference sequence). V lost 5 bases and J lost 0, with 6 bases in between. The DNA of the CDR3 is TGTGCCAGCAGTCACCACAGCACAGATACGCAGTATTTT. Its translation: CASSHHSTDTQYF.

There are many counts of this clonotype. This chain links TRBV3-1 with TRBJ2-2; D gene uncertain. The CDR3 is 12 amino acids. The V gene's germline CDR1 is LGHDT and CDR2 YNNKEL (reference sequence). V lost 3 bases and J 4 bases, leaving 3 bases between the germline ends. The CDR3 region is CASSQTTGELFF. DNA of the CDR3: TGTGCCAGCAGCCAGACCACCGGGGAGCTGTTTTTT.

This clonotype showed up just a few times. The CDR3 spells CASSFNSRNEKLFF. The CDR3 DNA reads as TGTGCCAGCAGCTTCAACAGCCGGAATGAAAAACTGTTTTTT. The chain has TRBV7-2 and TRBJ1-4; unclear D gene. Germline V CDR1 and CDR2: SGHTA, FQGNSA. This CDR3 contains 14 residues. V lost 3 bases and J lost 5, with 10 bases in between.

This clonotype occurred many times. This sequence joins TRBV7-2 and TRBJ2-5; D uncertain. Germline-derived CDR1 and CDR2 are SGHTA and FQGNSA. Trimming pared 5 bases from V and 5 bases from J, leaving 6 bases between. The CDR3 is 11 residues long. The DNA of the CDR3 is TGTGCCAGCAGCCCGGCGGAGACCCAGTACTTC. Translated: CASSPAETQYF.

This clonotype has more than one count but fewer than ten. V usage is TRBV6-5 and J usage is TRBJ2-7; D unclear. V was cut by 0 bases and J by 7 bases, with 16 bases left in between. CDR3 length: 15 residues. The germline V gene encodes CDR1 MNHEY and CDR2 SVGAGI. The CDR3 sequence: CASSYSIRQAREQYF. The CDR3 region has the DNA TGTGCCAGCAGTTACTCGATCCGGCAGGCTCGTGAGCAGTACTTC.

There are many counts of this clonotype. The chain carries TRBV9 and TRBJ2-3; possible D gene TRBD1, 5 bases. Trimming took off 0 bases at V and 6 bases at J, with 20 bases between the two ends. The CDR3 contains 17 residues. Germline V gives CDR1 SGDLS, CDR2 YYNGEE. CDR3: CASSVAVQGATQDTQYF. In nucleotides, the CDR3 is TGTGCCAGCAGCGTAGCGGTGCAAGGGGCCACCCAGGATACGCAGTATTTT.

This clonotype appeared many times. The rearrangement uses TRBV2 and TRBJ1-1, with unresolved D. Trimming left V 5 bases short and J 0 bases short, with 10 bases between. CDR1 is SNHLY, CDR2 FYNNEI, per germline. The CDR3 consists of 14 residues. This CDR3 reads CASSPLSLNTEAFF. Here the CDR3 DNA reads TGTGCCAGCAGTCCACTAAGTCTGAACACTGAAGCTTTCTTT.